This TCR beta chain originates from a study of glioma-infiltrating T cells. Study-wide findings and caveats: Gliomas, especially low-grade, showed above-expected tissue-blood divergence; non-neoplastic patients showed below. Tissue and blood shared very few CDR3 sequences.

Using RNA template, CDR3s of TCR alpha and beta were amplified with iRepertoire arm-PCR. Input was roughly 85-400 ng of tissue mRNA or PBMC total RNA. TCRdb redid the calling of the multiplex PCR reads with MiXCR, one entry per CDR3 protein. The sample yields about 190,000 distinct CDR3 sequences, more than 25% seen once. This clonotype was picked up many times. Its specificity is not known. Germline trimming cut 5 bases from V and 1 base from J; bases unmatched to any gene: 13. The CDR3 covers 18 residues. Germline loops: CDR1 MDHEN, CDR2 SYDVKM. The chain links TRBV28 to TRBJ2-3; 9 bases are a match to TRBD2. The origin of this receptor is a human donor with low-grade glioma or glioblastoma, undergoing nonglioma brain surgery, or in good health (not recorded which). The source material was glioma tissue, nonneoplastic brain tissue, or PBMCs (not recorded which). CDR3 nucleotide sequence: TGTGCCAGCAGTAACTCCGGGACTAGCCCGATGGGCACAGATACGCAGTATTTT. Encoded protein: CASSNSGTSPMGTDTQYF.